Listed below are T cell receptor beta chains from one sample, sequenced in a study of coeliac disease. Method: immunoSEQ multiplex PCR; TCRdb's copy keeps in-frame clones and lacks some. The sample lists about 4,300 clones, 45% to 65% occurring once. The sequenced material came from intraepithelial lymphocytes from the gut. These receptors all stem from a human donor with active celiac disease. CDR3s include the opening cysteine and the closing phenylalanine or tryptophan. Fields, in order: J gene, clone size, D gene, V gene, CDR3 protein, CDR3 DNA. D genes are given only for firm matches. The size of a clone is reported for some rows only, either as once, few or many, or as a class for expanded clones.

TRBJ2-3 | few | NA | TRBV7-2 | CATRWGGQLTDTQYF | TGTGCCACCCGATGGGGAGGCCAGCTCACAGATACGCAGTATTTT
TRBJ2-2 | once | NA | TRBV5-5 | CASSLAEAPGELFF | TGTGCCAGCAGCTTGGCCGAGGCCCCCGGGGAGCTGTTTTTT
TRBJ2-1 | NA | TRBD2 | TRBV27 | CASSLSSGSYNEQFF | TGTGCCAGCAGTTTATCTAGCGGGAGTTACAATGAGCAGTTCTTC
TRBJ2-3 | once | TRBD1 | TRBV9 | CASSVPRQGPLSTDTQYF | TGTGCCAGCAGCGTACCTCGACAGGGGCCCCTGAGCACAGATACGCAGTATTTT
TRBJ2-7 | NA | TRBD1 | TRBV7-6 | CASSLGQGLSSYEQYF | TGTGCCAGCAGCTTAGGACAGGGGCTAAGCTCCTACGAGCAGTACTTC
TRBJ2-7 | NA | TRBD1 | TRBV7-6 | CASSPEAGQGVFDEQYF | TGTGCCAGCAGCCCAGAGGCGGGACAGGGGGTTTTCGACGAGCAGTACTTC
TRBJ2-4 | once | NA | TRBV30 | CAWSVRSGVLGNIQYF | TGTGCCTGGAGTGTACGGTCGGGAGTCCTGGGAAACATTCAGTACTTC
TRBJ2-1 | NA | NA | TRBV9 | CASSVVSGREQFF | TGTGCCAGCAGCGTAGTCTCGGGTAGGGAGCAGTTCTTC
TRBJ2-3 | NA | NA | TRBV19 | CASSTLPDYTDTQYF | TGTGCCAGTAGTACACTTCCGGACTACACAGATACGCAGTATTTT
TRBJ1-2 | large | NA | TRBV7-9 | CASSLARQAPNYGYTF | TGTGCCAGCAGCTTAGCGAGACAGGCCCCTAACTATGGCTACACCTTC
TRBJ2-7 | few | TRBD2 | TRBV7-2 | CASSFGGAGAYEQYF | TGTGCCAGCAGCTTTGGTGGGGCGGGAGCCTACGAGCAGTACTTC
TRBJ1-2 | medium-sized | NA | TRBV9 | CASSEGNYGYTF | TGTGCCAGCTCTGAGGGCAACTATGGCTACACCTTC
TRBJ2-4 | NA | NA | TRBV7-2 | CASSFSRGDIQYF | TGTGCCAGCAGCTTTTCCAGGGGGGACATTCAGTACTTC
TRBJ2-7 | medium-sized | TRBD1 | TRBV6-5 | CASSYGTGDIYEQYF | TGTGCCAGCAGTTACGGGACAGGTGATATCTACGAGCAGTACTTC
TRBJ1-1 | NA | NA | TRBV6-5 | CASSFLAGDEAFF | TGTGCCAGCAGTTTCCTGGCAGGCGATGAAGCTTTCTTT
TRBJ2-5 | NA | TRBD2 | TRBV2 | CASCAPGLAPQETQYF | TGTGCCAGCTGCGCCCCGGGACTAGCACCTCAAGAGACCCAGTACTTC